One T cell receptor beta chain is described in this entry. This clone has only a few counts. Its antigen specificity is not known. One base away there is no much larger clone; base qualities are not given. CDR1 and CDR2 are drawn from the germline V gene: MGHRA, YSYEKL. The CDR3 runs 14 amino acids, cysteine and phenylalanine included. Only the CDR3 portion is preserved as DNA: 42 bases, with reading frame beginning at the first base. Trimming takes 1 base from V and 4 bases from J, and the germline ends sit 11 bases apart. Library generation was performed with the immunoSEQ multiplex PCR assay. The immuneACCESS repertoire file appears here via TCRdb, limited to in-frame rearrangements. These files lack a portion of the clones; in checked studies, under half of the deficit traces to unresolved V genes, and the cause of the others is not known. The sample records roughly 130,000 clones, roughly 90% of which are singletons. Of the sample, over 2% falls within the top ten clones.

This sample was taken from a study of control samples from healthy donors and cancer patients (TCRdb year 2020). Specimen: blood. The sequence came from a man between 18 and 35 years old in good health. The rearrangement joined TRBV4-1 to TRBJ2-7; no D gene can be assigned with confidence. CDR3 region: CASSQGKAAYEQYF. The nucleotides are TGCGCCAGCAGCCAAGGGAAGGCAGCATACGAGCAGTACTTC.